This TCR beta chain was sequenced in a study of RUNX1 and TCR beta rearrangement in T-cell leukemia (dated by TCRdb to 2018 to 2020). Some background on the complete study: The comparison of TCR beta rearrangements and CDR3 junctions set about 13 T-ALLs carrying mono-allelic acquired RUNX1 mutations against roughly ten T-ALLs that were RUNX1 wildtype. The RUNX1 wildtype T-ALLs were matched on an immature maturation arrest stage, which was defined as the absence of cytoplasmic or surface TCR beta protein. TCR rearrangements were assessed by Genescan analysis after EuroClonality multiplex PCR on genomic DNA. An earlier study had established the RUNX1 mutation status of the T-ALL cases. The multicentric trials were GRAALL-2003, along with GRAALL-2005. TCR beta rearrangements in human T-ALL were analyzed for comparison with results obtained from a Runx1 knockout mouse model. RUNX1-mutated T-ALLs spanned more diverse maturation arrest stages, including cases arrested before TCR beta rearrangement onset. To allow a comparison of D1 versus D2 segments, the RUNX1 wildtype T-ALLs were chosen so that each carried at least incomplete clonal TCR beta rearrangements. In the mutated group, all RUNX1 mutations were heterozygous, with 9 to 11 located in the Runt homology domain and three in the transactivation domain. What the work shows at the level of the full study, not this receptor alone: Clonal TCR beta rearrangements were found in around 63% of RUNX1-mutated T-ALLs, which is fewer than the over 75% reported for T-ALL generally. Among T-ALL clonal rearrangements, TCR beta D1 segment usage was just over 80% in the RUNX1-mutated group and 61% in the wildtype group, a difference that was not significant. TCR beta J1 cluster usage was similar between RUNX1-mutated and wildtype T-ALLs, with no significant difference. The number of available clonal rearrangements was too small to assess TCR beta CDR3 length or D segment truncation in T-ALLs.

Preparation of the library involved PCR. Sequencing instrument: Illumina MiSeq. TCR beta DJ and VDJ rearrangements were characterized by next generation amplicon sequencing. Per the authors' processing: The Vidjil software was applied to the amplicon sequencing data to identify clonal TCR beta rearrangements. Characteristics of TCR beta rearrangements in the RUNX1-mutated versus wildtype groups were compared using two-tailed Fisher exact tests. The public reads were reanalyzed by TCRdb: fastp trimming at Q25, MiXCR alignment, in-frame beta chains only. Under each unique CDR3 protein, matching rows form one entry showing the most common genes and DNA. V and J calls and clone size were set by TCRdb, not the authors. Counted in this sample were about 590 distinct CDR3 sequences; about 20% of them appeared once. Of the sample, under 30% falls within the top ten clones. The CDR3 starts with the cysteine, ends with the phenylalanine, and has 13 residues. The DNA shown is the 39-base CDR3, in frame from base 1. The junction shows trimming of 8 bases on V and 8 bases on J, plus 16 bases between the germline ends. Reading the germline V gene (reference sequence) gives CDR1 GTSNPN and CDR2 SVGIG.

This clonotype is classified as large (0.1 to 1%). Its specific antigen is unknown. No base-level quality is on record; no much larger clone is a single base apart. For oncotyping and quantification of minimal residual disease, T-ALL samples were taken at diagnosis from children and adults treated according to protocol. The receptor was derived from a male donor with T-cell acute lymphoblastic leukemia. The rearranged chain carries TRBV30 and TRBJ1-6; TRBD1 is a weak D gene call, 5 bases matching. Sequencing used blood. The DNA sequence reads TGTGCCCACAATGCAGGGAATGATTCACCCCTCCACTTT. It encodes CAHNAGNDSPLHF. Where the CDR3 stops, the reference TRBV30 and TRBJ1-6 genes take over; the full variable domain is SQTIHQWPATLVQPVGSPLSLECTVEGTSNPNLYWYRQAAGRGLQLLFYSVGIGQISSEVPQNLSASRPQDRQFILSSKKLLLSDSGFYLCAHNAGNDSPLHFGNGTRLTVT.